The clone carrying this T cell receptor beta chain was recorded a few times. Profiling relied on immunoSEQ multiplex PCR, and the TCRdb table lists in-frame clones only, not all of them. The sample includes some 120,000 clones, more than 85% seen only once; the top ten take 6.5% to 9%. Per germline, CDR1 MNHEY and CDR2 SMNVEV (reference sequence). V shed 5 bases, J shed 6 bases, and the junction held 2 bases outside the gene matches. The CDR3 covers 13 residues. This sample stems from a study of control samples from healthy donors and cancer patients. The sequence derives from a woman between 18 and 29 years old in good health. The chain is built from TRBV27 and TRBJ1-5, with 9 bases identical to TRBD1. The material sequenced was blood. CDR3 region: CASSTGGVQPQHF. CDR3 sequence (DNA): TGTGCCAGCAGTACAGGGGGCGTTCAGCCCCAGCATTTT.